The 21 T cell receptor beta chains below come from one sample, sequenced in a study of OX40 agonist ivuxolimab in advanced cancers. Clones were read by immunoSEQ multiplex PCR, and TCRdb kept only the in-frame ones, dropping some. The repertoire includes tens of thousands of clones, approximately 81% of them detected once, and around a quarter sits in the top ten. The sample was CD4+ or CD8+ T cells sorted from blood, taken in a trial of the OX40 agonist ivuxolimab. These receptors all stem from an adult with an advanced solid tumor such as melanoma, head and neck, liver or kidney cancer.

The J gene is TRBJ1-6, the V gene TRBV5-1; weak D call: TRBD1 (6 bases). CDR1 and CDR2 (germline): SGHRS, YFSETQ. Between the trimmed V and J ends, which lost 0 bases and 5 bases, there was a span of 6 bases. The CDR3 is 14 residues long. CDR3 loop: CASSLGTDNSPLHF. The CDR3 region has the DNA TGCGCCAGCAGCTTGGGGACAGATAATTCACCCCTCCACTTT.

CDR3 residues: CASSLGYEQYF. For the CDR3, the DNA is TGTGCCAGCAGTTTGGGGTACGAGCAGTACTTC. The J gene is TRBJ2-7, the V gene TRBV28, with D uncertain. V was shortened by 3 bases and J by 4 bases, with 4 bases between the two germline ends. Germline V CDR1 and CDR2: MDHEN, SYDVKM. CDR3 length: 11 residues.

This clone was found once. The chain links TRBV6-6 to TRBJ2-7; D uncertain. CDR3 length: 14 residues. V was shortened by 0 bases and J by 3 bases, with 9 bases between the two germline ends. Germline loops: CDR1 MNHNY, CDR2 SVGAGI (reference sequence). CDR3 nucleotides: TGTGCCAGCAGTTACTCATGGAGAGACTACGAGCAGTACTTC. Residues: CASSYSWRDYEQYF.

The chain links TRBV5-1 to TRBJ2-7, with D perhaps TRBD1 (6 bases). Trimming stripped 0 bases from V and 6 bases from J, with 13 bases between. This CDR3 contains 14 residues. Germline-derived CDR1 and CDR2 are SGHRS and YFSETQ. The CDR3, as DNA: TGCGCCAGCAGCTTGGTCGGGACACTCTCCGAGCAGTACTTC. This codes for CASSLVGTLSEQYF.

This sequence joins TRBV5-8 and TRBJ1-5, with D maybe TRBD1 (5 bases). Germline V gene lookup returns CDR1 SGHTS and CDR2 YDEGEE. The CDR3 extends over 15 amino acids. V gave up 0 bases and J gave up 4 bases, with 11 bases separating them. CDR3 in amino acids: CASSLGQQANQPQHF. CDR3 in DNA: TGTGCCAGCAGCTTGGGACAGCAGGCGAATCAGCCCCAGCATTTT.

This chain uses TRBV9 with TRBJ2-7; D is perhaps TRBD2 (5 bases). The germline V and J ends were trimmed by 2 bases and 2 bases, with 14 bases remaining between them. CDR1 and CDR2 (germline): SGDLS, YYNGEE. The CDR3 covers 15 residues. DNA for the CDR3: TGTGCCAGCAGCGTGGGTGCCGATAGCGCCTACGAGCAGTACTTC. Its protein product is CASSVGADSAYEQYF. Combining the CDR3 with reference TRBV9 and TRBJ2-7 gives the whole variable domain DSGVTQTPKHLITATGQRVTLRCSPRSGDLSVYWYQQSLDQGLQFLIQYYNGEERAKGNILERFSAQQFPDLHSELNLSSLELGDSALYFCASSVGADSAYEQYFGPGTRLTVT.

On this clone itself: A junction boundary mismatches the germline segment, possibly from a read error. This chain connects TRBV27 to TRBJ2-3, with D unresolved. The germline gives CDR1 MNHEY, CDR2 SMNVEV (reference sequence). This CDR3 contains 14 residues. The CDR3 DNA follows: TGTGCCAGCAGCTTATGGGGTGGCACAGATACGCAGTATTTT. It yields the protein CASSLWGGTDTQYF.

This clone occurred a few times. The chain is built from TRBV27 and TRBJ1-5; tentative D call: TRBD1 (5 bases). Germline V gives CDR1 MNHEY, CDR2 SMNVEV (reference sequence). This CDR3 has 14 residues. The V gene lost 4 bases and the J gene lost 6 bases, with 13 bases spanning the gap. CDR3 sequence: CASSSAGTGQPQHF. DNA for the CDR3: TGTGCCAGCAGTTCCGCAGGGACGGGTCAGCCCCAGCATTTT.

V gene TRBV7-8 combines with J gene TRBJ1-2; weak D call: TRBD1 (6 bases). V was clipped by 3 bases and J by 6 bases, with 17 bases between them. The CDR3 loop spans 15 amino acids. From germline, CDR1 is SGHVS and CDR2 FQNEAQ. CDR3 protein: CASSLGAGDLNGYTF. The CDR3 bases are TGTGCCAGCAGCTTGGGTGCAGGGGACTTAAATGGCTACACCTTC.

This clone occurred once. The genes are TRBV4-1 and TRBJ1-1, with 8 nucleotides matching TRBD1. Per the germline V gene, CDR1 is MGHRA and CDR2 is YSYEKL. With V trimmed by 4 bases and J by 8 bases, 6 bases remained unmatched. CDR3 length: 13 residues. The CDR3 DNA reads TGCGCCAGCAGCCCCGGACAGGGACGAGAAGCTTTCTTT. Its translation is CASSPGQGREAFF.

The rearrangement links TRBV5-6 to TRBJ1-2; D is uncertain. CDR1 is SGHDT, CDR2 YYEEEE, per germline. V shed 4 bases and J shed 5 bases, with 15 bases lying between them. The CDR3 sequence is 14 residues long. CDR3 DNA sequence: TGTGCCAGCAGCCGGGAGGCAGAACTGTATGGCTACACCTTC. This sequence encodes CASSREAELYGYTF.

V is TRBV29-1 and J is TRBJ2-2, with 7 bases identical to TRBD2. CDR1 is SQVTM and CDR2 is ANQGSEA in the germline V gene. V shed 8 bases and J 1 base; nucleotides not matched to a gene: 4. This CDR3 contains 13 residues. CDR3 protein: CSYRGGNTGELFF. CDR3 DNA sequence: TGCAGCTACCGCGGGGGGAACACCGGGGAGCTGTTTTTT.

V usage is TRBV25-1 and J usage is TRBJ2-1; D not resolved. V was cut by 3 bases and J by 5 bases, with 8 bases left in between. The CDR3 extends over 13 amino acids. CDR1 is MGHDK, CDR2 SYGVNS, per germline. The CDR3 sequence: CASSEKVDNEQFF. CDR3 bases: TGTGCCAGCAGTGAGAAGGTGGACAATGAGCAGTTCTTC.

The chain couples TRBV6-4 to TRBJ1-6; D unclear. CDR1 is MRHNA, CDR2 SNTAGT, per germline. This CDR3 has 13 residues. V dropped 3 bases and J dropped 6 bases, with 6 bases sitting between them. The CDR3 DNA is TGTGCCAGCAGTGAGGGCAGTAATTCACCCCTCCACTTT. Amino acids: CASSEGSNSPLHF.

This chain's CDR3 is CASSGGTSLAEQYF. The DNA for the CDR3 is TGTGCCAGCAGTGGGGGGACTAGCTTGGCCGAGCAGTACTTC. The chain has TRBV27 and TRBJ2-7; 9 bases agree with TRBD2. Unmatched junction bases numbered 8, after V lost 5 bases and J lost 6 bases. Germline-derived CDR1 and CDR2 are MNHEY and SMNVEV (reference sequence). The CDR3 is made up of 14 amino acids.

This clone showed up just a few times. The CDR3 here is CASSFVGSYEQYF. The CDR3, as DNA: TGTGCCAGCAGTTTTGTCGGTTCCTACGAGCAGTACTTC. V is TRBV27 and J is TRBJ2-7; D unclear. Germline V gives CDR1 MNHEY, CDR2 SMNVEV (reference sequence). This CDR3 has 13 residues. The V end was cut by 3 bases, the J end by 1 base, with 7 bases between.

V is TRBV4-1 and J is TRBJ2-7; weak D call: TRBD1 (5 bases). The ends were cut back, 1 base at V and 1 base at J, with 11 bases in the middle. This CDR3 is 15 amino acids long. Per germline, CDR1 MGHRA and CDR2 YSYEKL. For the CDR3, the DNA is TGCGCCAGCAGCCAAGTTCTGCAGGGTTCCTACGAGCAGTACTTC. Protein: CASSQVLQGSYEQYF.

The chain employs TRBV7-2 and TRBJ2-7, with D perhaps TRBD1 (6 bases). The CDR3 runs to 13 residues. Germline CDR1 SGHTA, CDR2 FQGNSA. Trimming cost V 5 bases and J 5 bases, with 13 bases left between them. The CDR3 bases are TGTGCCAGCAGCCAAGTGGGGGCCGACGAGCAGTACTTC. Translation: CASSQVGADEQYF.

The CDR3 spells CASSYVAITGVQPQHF. CDR3 sequence (DNA): TGTGCCAGCAGTTACGTAGCCATCACAGGGGTTCAGCCCCAGCATTTT. The genes are TRBV6-6 and TRBJ1-5; 7 positions match TRBD1. Germline assignment: CDR1 MNHNY and CDR2 SVGAGI (reference sequence). After removal of 2 bases from V and 6 bases from J, the junction contained 10 bases not matched to a gene. This CDR3 region has 16 residues.

The V call is TRBV28, the J call TRBJ2-1, with 13 bases that match TRBD2. Germline-derived CDR1 and CDR2 are MDHEN and SYDVKM. The V and J ends lost 1 base and 7 bases, in that order; junction bases with no gene match: 4. The CDR3 is 16 residues long. The CDR3 DNA is TGTGCCAGCAGTTTATTGACTAGCGGGAGGTGGAATGAGCAGTTCTTC. It translates to CASSLLTSGRWNEQFF.

This chain links TRBV28 with TRBJ1-6, with no clear D. The V end lost 6 bases, the J end lost 4 bases, and 16 bases lay between the germline ends. The germline CDR1 and CDR2 sequences are MDHEN and SYDVKM. CDR3 length: 16 residues. Written as DNA, the CDR3 is TGTGCCAGCAGCCCTTATGGACGGAGTTATAATTCACCCCTCCACTTT. Translation gives CASSPYGRSYNSPLHF.